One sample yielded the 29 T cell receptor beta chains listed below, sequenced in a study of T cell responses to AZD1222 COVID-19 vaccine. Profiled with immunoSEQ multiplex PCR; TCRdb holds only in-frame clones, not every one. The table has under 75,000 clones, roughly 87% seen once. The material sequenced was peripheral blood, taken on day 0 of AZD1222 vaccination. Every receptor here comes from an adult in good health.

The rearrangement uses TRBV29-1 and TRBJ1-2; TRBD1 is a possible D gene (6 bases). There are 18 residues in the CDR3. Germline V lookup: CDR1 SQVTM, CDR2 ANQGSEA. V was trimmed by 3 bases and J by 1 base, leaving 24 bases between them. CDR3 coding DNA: TGCAGCGTTGATCACCTAACCAAGAGGGGAGGGGGTAACTATGGCTACACCTTC. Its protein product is CSVDHLTKRGGGNYGYTF.

This chain's CDR3 is CASSQEAGASSGANVLTF. In DNA form, the CDR3 reads TGTGCCAGCAGCCAAGAAGCGGGGGCGAGCTCTGGGGCCAACGTCCTGACTTTC. V usage is TRBV4-2 and J usage is TRBJ2-6; the match to TRBD2 covers 8 bases. V trimming: 0 bases; J trimming: 0 bases; junction bases outside the gene matches: 4. Germline CDR1 and CDR2: LGHNA and YNFKEQ. CDR3 length equals 18 residues.

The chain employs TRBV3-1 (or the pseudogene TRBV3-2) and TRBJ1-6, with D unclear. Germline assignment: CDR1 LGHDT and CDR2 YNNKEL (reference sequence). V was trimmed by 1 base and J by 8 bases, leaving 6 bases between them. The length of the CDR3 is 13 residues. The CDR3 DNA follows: TGTGCCAGCAGCCAAGGCATTGATTCACCCCTCCACTTT. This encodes CASSQGIDSPLHF.

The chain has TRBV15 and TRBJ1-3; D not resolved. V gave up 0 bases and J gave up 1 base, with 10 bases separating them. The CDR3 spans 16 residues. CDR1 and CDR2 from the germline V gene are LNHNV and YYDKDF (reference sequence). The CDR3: CATSRDMEPSGNTIYF. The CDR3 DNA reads TGTGCCACCAGCAGAGACATGGAGCCTTCTGGAAACACCATATATTTT. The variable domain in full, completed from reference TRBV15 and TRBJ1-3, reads DAMVIQNPRYQVTQFGKPVTLSCSQTLNHNVMYWYQQKSSQAPKLLFHYYDKDFNNEADTPDNFQSRRPNTSFCFLDIRSPGLGDTAMYLCATSRDMEPSGNTIYFGEGSWLTVV.

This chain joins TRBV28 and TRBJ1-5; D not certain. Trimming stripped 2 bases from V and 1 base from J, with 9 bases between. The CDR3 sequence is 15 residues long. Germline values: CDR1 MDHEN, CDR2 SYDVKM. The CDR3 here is CASSLRLGSNQPQHF. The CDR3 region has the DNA TGTGCCAGCAGTTTAAGGTTGGGAAGCAATCAGCCCCAGCATTTT. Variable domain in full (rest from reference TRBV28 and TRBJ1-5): DVKVTQSSRYLVKRTGEKVFLECVQDMDHENMFWYRQDPGLGLRLIYFSYDVKMKEKGDIPEGYSVSREKKERFSLILESASTNQTSMYLCASSLRLGSNQPQHFGDGTRLSIL.

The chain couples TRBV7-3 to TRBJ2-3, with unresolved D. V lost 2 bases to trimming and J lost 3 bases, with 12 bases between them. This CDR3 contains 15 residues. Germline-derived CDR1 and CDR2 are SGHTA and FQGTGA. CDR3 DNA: TGTGCCAGCAGCTTAGATCTCGTAGGAACAGATACGCAGTATTTT. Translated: CASSLDLVGTDTQYF. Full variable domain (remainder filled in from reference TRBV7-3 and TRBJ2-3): GAGVSQTPSNKVTEKGKYVELRCDPISGHTALYWYRQSLGQGPEFLIYFQGTGAADDSGLPNDRFFAVRPEGSVSTLKIQRTERGDSAVYLCASSLDLVGTDTQYFGPGTRLTVL.

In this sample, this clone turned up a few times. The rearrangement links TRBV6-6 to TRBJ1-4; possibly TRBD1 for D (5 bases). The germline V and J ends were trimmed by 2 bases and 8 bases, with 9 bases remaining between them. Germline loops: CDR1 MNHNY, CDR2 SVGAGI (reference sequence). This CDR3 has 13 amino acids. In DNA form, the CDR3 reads TGTGCCAGCAGTTACAGGGGTGAGGAAAAACTGTTTTTT. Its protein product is CASSYRGEEKLFF.

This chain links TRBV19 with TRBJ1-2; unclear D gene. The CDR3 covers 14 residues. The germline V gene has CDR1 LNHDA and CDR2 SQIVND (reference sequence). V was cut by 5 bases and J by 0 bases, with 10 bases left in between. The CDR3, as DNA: TGTGCCAGTAGTGTCAGTAGGGCTAACTATGGCTACACCTTC. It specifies CASSVSRANYGYTF.

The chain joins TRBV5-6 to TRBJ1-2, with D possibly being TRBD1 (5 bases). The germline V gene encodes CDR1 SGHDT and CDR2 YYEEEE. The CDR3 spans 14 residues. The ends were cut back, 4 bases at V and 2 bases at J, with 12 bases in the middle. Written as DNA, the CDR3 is TGTGCCAGCAGCGCGTCAGGGAAGAACTATGGCTACACCTTC. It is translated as CASSASGKNYGYTF.

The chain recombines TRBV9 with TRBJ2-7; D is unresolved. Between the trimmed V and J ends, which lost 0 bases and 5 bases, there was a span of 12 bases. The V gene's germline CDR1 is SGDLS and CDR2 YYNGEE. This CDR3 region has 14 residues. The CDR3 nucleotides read TGTGCCAGCAGCGTAGAAGAGAGCCAAGACGAGCAGTACTTC. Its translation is CASSVEESQDEQYF.

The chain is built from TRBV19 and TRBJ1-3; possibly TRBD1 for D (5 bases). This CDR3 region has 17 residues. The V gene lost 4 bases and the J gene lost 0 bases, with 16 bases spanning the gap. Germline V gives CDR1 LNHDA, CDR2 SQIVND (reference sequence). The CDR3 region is CASSTAGGPSSGNTIYF. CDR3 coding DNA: TGTGCCAGTAGTACAGCTGGGGGTCCTAGCTCTGGAAACACCATATATTTT.

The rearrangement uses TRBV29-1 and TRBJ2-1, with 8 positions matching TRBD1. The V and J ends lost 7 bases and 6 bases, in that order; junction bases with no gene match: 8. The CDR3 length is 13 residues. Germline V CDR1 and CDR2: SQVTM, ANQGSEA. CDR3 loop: CSGRTGQVNEQFF. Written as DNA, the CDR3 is TGCAGCGGCAGGACAGGGCAGGTCAATGAGCAGTTCTTC.

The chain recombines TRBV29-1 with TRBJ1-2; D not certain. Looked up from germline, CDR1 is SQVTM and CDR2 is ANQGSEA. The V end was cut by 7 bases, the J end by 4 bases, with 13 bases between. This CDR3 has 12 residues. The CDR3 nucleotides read TGCAGCGCCGATCAACAGAGCTATGGCTACACCTTC. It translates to CSADQQSYGYTF.

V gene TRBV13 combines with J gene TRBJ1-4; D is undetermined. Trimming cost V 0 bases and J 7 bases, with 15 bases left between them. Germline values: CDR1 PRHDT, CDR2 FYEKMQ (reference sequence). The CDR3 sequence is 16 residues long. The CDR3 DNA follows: TGTGCCAGCAGCTTAGGCACGGCCGGTTTGGGTGAAAAACTGTTTTTT. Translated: CASSLGTAGLGEKLFF.

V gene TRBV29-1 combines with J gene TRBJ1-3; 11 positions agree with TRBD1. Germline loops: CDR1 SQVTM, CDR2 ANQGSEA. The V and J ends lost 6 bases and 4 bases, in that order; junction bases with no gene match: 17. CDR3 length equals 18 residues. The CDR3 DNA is TGCAGCGTCCTCGGACAGGGGGCAGGTTCTCTAAGGGGAAACACCATATATTTT. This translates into CSVLGQGAGSLRGNTIYF. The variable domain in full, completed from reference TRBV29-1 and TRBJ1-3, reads SAVISQKPSRDICQRGTSLTIQCQVDSQVTMMFWYRQQPGQSLTLIATANQGSEATYESGFVIDKFPISRPNLTFSTLTVSNMSPEDSSIYLCSVLGQGAGSLRGNTIYFGEGSWLTVV.

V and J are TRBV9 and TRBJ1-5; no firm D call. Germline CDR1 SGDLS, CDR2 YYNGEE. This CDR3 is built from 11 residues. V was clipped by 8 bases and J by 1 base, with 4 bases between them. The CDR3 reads CARDSNQPQHF. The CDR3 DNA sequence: TGTGCCAGGGACAGCAATCAGCCCCAGCATTTT.

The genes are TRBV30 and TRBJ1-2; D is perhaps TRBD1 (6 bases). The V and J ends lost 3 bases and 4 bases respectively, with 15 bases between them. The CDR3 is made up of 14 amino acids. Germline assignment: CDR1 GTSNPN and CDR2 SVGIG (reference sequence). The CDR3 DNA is TGTGCCTGGAGCCCTAGGGGGGCCCCCTATGGCTACACCTTC. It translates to CAWSPRGAPYGYTF.

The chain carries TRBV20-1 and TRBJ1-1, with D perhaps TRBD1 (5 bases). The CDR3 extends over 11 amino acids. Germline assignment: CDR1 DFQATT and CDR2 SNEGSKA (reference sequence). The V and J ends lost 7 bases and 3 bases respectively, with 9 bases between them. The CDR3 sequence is CSGPGDTEAFF. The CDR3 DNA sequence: TGCAGTGGACCGGGGGACACTGAAGCTTTCTTT.

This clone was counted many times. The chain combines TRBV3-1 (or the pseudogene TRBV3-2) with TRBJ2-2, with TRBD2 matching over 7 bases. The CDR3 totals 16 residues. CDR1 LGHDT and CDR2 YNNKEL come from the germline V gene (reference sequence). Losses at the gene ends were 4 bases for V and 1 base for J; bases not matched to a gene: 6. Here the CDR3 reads CASSLPGGRNTGELFF. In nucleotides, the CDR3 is TGTGCCAGCAGCCTTCCTGGCGGGAGGAACACCGGGGAGCTGTTTTTT.

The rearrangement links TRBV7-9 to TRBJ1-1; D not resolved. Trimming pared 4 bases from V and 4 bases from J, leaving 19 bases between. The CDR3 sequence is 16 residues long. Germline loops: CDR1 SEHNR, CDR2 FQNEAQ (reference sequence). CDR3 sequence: CASSSDFRVGSTEAFF. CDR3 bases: TGTGCCAGCAGCTCAGACTTTAGGGTGGGGAGCACTGAAGCTTTCTTT.

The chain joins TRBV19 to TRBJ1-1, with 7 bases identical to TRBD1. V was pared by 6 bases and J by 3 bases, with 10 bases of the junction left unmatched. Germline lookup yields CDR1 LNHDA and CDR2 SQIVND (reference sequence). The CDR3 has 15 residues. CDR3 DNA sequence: TGTGCCAGTAGCAGACAGGGCAAAACATACACTGAAGCTTTCTTT. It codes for CASSRQGKTYTEAFF.

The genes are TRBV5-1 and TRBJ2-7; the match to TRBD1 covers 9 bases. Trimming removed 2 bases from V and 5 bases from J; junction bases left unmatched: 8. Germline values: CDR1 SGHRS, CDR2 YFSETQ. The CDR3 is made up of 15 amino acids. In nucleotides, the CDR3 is TGCGCCAGCAGCTTAACCGGGACAGGGCGCAACGAGCAGTACTTC. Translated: CASSLTGTGRNEQYF. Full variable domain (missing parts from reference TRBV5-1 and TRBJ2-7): KAGVTQTPRYLIKTRGQQVTLSCSPISGHRSVSWYQQTPGQGLQFLFEYFSETQRNKGNFPGRFSGRQFSNSRSEMNVSTLELGDSALYLCASSLTGTGRNEQYFGPGTRLTVT.

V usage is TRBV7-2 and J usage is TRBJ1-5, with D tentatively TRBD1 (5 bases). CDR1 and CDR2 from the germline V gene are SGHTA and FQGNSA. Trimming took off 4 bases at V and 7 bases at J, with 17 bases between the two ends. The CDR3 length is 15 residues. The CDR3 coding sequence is TGTGCCAGCAGCTCAGGCGGGGGAGTCGGCCAGCCCCAGCATTTT. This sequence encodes CASSSGGGVGQPQHF.

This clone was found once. The CDR3 spells CASRTDRAGGYTF. In DNA form, the CDR3 reads TGTGCCAGCAGGACGGACAGGGCGGGTGGCTACACCTTC. This chain links TRBV12-3 or TRBV12-4 with TRBJ1-2; 8 nucleotides align to TRBD1. This CDR3 spans 13 amino acids. J was trimmed by 7 bases and V by 6 bases; bases with no gene match: 7.

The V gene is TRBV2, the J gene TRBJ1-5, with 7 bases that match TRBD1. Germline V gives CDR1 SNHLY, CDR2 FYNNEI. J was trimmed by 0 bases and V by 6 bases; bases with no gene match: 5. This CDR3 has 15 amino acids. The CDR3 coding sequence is TGTGCCAGCAGGGAGAGACAGGGTAGCAATCAGCCCCAGCATTTT. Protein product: CASRERQGSNQPQHF. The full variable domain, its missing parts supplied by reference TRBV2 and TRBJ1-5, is EPEVTQTPSHQVTQMGQEVILRCVPISNHLYFYWYRQILGQKVEFLVSFYNNEISEKSEIFDDQFSVERPDGSNFTLKIRSTKLEDSAMYFCASRERQGSNQPQHFGDGTRLSIL.

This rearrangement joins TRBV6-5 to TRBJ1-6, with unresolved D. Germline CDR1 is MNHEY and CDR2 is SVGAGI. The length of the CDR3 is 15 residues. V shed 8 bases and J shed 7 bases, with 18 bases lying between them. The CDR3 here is CASAMSRPGNSPLHF. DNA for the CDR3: TGTGCCAGCGCAATGAGCAGGCCGGGCAATTCACCCCTCCACTTT.

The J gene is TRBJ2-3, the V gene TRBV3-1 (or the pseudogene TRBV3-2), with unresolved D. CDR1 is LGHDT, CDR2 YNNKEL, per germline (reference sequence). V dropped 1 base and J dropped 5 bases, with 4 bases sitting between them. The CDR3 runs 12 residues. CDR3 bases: TGTGCCAGCAGCCAAGGGGGAGATACGCAGTATTTT. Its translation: CASSQGGDTQYF.

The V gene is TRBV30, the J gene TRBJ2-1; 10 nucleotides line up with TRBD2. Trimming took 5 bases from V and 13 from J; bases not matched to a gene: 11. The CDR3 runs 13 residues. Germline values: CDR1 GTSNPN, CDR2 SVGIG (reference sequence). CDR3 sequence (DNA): TGTGCCTGGGCCGGAGGAGCGGGGGGGGCCCAGTTCTTC. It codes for CAWAGGAGGAQFF.

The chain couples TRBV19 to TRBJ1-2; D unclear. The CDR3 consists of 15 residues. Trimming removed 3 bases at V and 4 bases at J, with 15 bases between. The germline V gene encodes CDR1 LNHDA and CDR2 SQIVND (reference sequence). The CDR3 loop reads CASSMLDEETYGYTF. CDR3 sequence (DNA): TGTGCCAGTAGTATGCTGGATGAGGAAACCTATGGCTACACCTTC.